The rows below give T cell receptor beta chains drawn from one sample of a study of cytomegalovirus exposure and HLA in healthy donors. Assay used: immunoSEQ multiplex PCR; TCRdb lists only in-frame clones, some missing. The sample carries under 75,000 clones, 95% to 97% recorded once. Sequenced material: PBMCs. These receptor sequences come from a woman under 30 in good health and CMV-seropositive. Both conserved end residues are part of each CDR3. The D gene is left open where the match is weak. Expanded clones get a size class; other rows say once, few or many, or leave the size out.

size	D	J	V	DNA	CDR3
-	TRBD1	TRBJ1-3	TRBV18	TGTGCCAGCTCATTCGGACAGGGAGGAAACACCATATATTTT	CASSFGQGGNTIYF
once	-	TRBJ1-1	TRBV18	TGTGCCAGCTCCCAGGGGAGAACTGAAGCTTTCTTT	CASSQGRTEAFF
-	-	TRBJ1-2	TRBV28	TGTGCCAGCGTTAGTGGGGCGCCTCCTAGCTATGGCTACACCTTC	CASVSGAPPSYGYTF
-	TRBD2	TRBJ2-5	TRBV5-1	TGCGCCAGCAGCTTGGGAGGAGGACTAGCGGGAGAGACCCAGTACTTC	CASSLGGGLAGETQYF
-	TRBD2	TRBJ2-7	TRBV29-1	TGCAGCGTTGAAGACGGGAGGGGAAGCTACGAGCAGTACTTC	CSVEDGRGSYEQYF
-	-	TRBJ2-7	TRBV11-3	TGTGCCAGCAGCTTAGATGTAGGCGGAGGTTCCGAGCAGTACTTC	CASSLDVGGGSEQYF
-	TRBD2	TRBJ2-7	TRBV19	TGTGCCAGTAGTCCCCGGACTAGCGGGATTCCCTACGAGCAGTACTTC	CASSPRTSGIPYEQYF
-	TRBD2	TRBJ2-3	TRBV9	TGTGCCAGCAGCGTAGGAGCGGGAGGGCCCCTATTCAGCACAGATACGCAGTATTTT	CASSVGAGGPLFSTDTQYF
-	-	TRBJ1-1	TRBV2	TGTGCCAGCAGTGACAGTATGAACACTGAAGCTTTCTTT	CASSDSMNTEAFF
-	TRBD2	TRBJ2-7	TRBV27	TGTGCCAGCAGTTTCAATCTAGCGGGAACCTACGAGCAGTACTTC	CASSFNLAGTYEQYF
-	-	TRBJ2-5	TRBV15	TGTGCCACCAGCAGTGCAGGGGACCAAGAGACCCAGTACTTC	CATSSAGDQETQYF
-	-	TRBJ2-6	TRBV11-2	TGTGCCAGCAGCTTACCTACAGGGTTCTCTGGGGCCAACGTCCTGACTTTC	CASSLPTGFSGANVLTF
-	-	TRBJ1-2	TRBV6-1	TGTGCCAGCAGTGAAGCGGGGCGCAGCTATGGCTACACCTTC	CASSEAGRSYGYTF
-	TRBD2	TRBJ2-3	TRBV6-6	TGTGCCAGCAGTAGGGGACTAGCGGGAAGGGCAGATACGCAGTATTTT	CASSRGLAGRADTQYF
-	-	TRBJ1-1	TRBV29-1	TGCAGCGTTGAAGACCCCCCAGAAGCTTTCTTT	CSVEDPPEAFF
few	-	TRBJ2-2	TRBV2	TGTGCCAGCAAGAGGAATCCTGGGGACTTCGGGGAGCTGTTTTTT	CASKRNPGDFGELFF
few	TRBD1	TRBJ1-5	TRBV5-5	TGTGCCAGCAGCTTGAGTAAGACAGGGGGGTGGGATAATCAGCCCCAGCATTTT	CASSLSKTGGWDNQPQHF
once	-	TRBJ2-1	TRBV30	TGTGCCTGGAGTGTTGGTGGAGGGGCCTACAATGAGCAGTTCTTC	CAWSVGGGAYNEQFF
-	TRBD2	TRBJ2-3	TRBV7-9	TGTGCCAGCAGCCCAGCGGGAGTGAGCGATACGCAGTATTTT	CASSPAGVSDTQYF
-	-	TRBJ2-7	TRBV5-5	TGTGCCAGCAGCCCAGGGCTCGGCTCCTACGAGCAGTACTTC	CASSPGLGSYEQYF
-	TRBD2	TRBJ2-7	TRBV30	TGTGCCTGGAGCACCGGGACTAGCGGCTCCTACGAGCAGTACTTC	CAWSTGTSGSYEQYF
-	TRBD1	TRBJ2-7	TRBV27	TGTGCCAGCATTGGACAGGGGTCTGACGAGCAGTACTTC	CASIGQGSDEQYF
few	TRBD2	TRBJ2-7	TRBV10-1	TGCGCCAGCAGTGCCGGCGGGAGGTTTCCACAGTACTTC	CASSAGGRFPQYF
-	-	TRBJ2-7	TRBV6-5	TGTGCCAGCAGTTACTCGGAACAGGCCTACCCCTACGAGCAGTACTTC	CASSYSEQAYPYEQYF
-	-	TRBJ2-5	TRBV6-5	TGTGCCAGCAGTTACGCGGGGGCGCGGGAGACCCAGTACTTC	CASSYAGARETQYF
-	-	TRBJ1-2	TRBV10-2	TGCGCCAGCAGTGATCGGGGAGGGAGTTTAGGCTACACCTTC	CASSDRGGSLGYTF
-	TRBD1	TRBJ1-1	TRBV7-9	TGTGCCAGCAGCTTCCTGGACAGGGGACCCCACACTGAAGCTTTCTTT	CASSFLDRGPHTEAFF
-	-	TRBJ2-2	TRBV7-3	TGTGCCAGCAGCGGTAGGAAGGCAAACAGCTCGAACACCGGGGAGCTGTTTTTT	CASSGRKANSSNTGELFF
-	TRBD1	TRBJ2-3	TRBV27	TGTGCCAGCAGTTCGGGACAGGGGACAGATACGCAGTATTTT	CASSSGQGTDTQYF
-	-	TRBJ2-5	TRBV11-3	TGTGCCAGCAGCTTAGGGCCCCAACAGACCCAGTACTTC	CASSLGPQQTQYF
-	TRBD2	TRBJ2-6	TRBV5-4	TGTGCCAGCAGCCCGAGGAGCGGGAGCCCCAACGTCCTGACTTTC	CASSPRSGSPNVLTF
-	TRBD1	TRBJ1-5	TRBV2	TGTGCCAGCACCCAGGGGGCTAGAGGCAATCAGCCCCAGCATTTT	CASTQGARGNQPQHF
-	TRBD2	TRBJ2-1	TRBV9	TGTGCCAGCAGCTCCCGGGACTATGACAATGAGCAGTTCTTC	CASSSRDYDNEQFF
-	TRBD2	TRBJ2-1	TRBV4-1	TGCGCCAGCAGCCAAGATTCGGGGACTAGCGGGTTCAATGAGCAGTTCTTC	CASSQDSGTSGFNEQFF
-	-	TRBJ2-7	TRBV30	TGTGCCTGGACGCCGGGAGCCTACGAGCAGTACTTC	CAWTPGAYEQYF
-	-	TRBJ2-5	TRBV19	TGTGCCAGTAGTATGAGTCTAGGGAGAGAGACCCAGTACTTC	CASSMSLGRETQYF
-	TRBD2	TRBJ2-3	TRBV30	TGTGCCTGGGAGACTGATAGCGGGAGTAGCACAGATACGCAGTATTTT	CAWETDSGSSTDTQYF
few	TRBD2	TRBJ2-1	TRBV28	TGTGCCAGCTTTGGTGGGACTAGCGGGAGGAGTGAGCAGTTCTTC	CASFGGTSGRSEQFF
-	TRBD2	TRBJ2-1	TRBV27	TGTGCCAGCAGTTTATTTGAAGCGGGAAGAAATGAGCAGTTCTTC	CASSLFEAGRNEQFF
-	-	TRBJ1-4	TRBV11-2	TGTGCCAGCAGCTTAGATTACGGACTACTTAATGAAAAACTGTTTTTT	CASSLDYGLLNEKLFF
once	-	TRBJ2-1	TRBV2	TGTGCCAGGCGGGGAACCTACAATGAGCAGTTCTTC	CARRGTYNEQFF
-	TRBD1	TRBJ1-2	TRBV5-6	TGTGCCAGCAGCTTACCGGGACAGGGGGCGGGCTACACCTTC	CASSLPGQGAGYTF
-	TRBD1	TRBJ2-5	TRBV14	TGTGCCAGCAGCCAGTCGTCCGGGACAGGGCCGAGGGAGACCCAGTACTTC	CASSQSSGTGPRETQYF
-	-	TRBJ1-2	TRBV28	TGTGCCAGCAGTTTCCTCGGTGTCGGGGACTATGGCTACACCTTC	CASSFLGVGDYGYTF
-	TRBD1	TRBJ1-4	TRBV5-1	TGCGCCAGCAGCTGGACAGGGGGAACTAATGAAAAACTGTTTTTT	CASSWTGGTNEKLFF
-	TRBD2	TRBJ2-1	TRBV9	TGTGCCAGCAGCGTACTAGCGGGAAGTTACAATGAGCAGTTCTTC	CASSVLAGSYNEQFF
once	-	TRBJ2-7	TRBV5-6	TGTGCCAGCAGCTTGGCCAACAGGGGGGGCTACGAGCAGTACTTC	CASSLANRGGYEQYF
-	-	TRBJ1-4	TRBV19	TGTGCCAGTAGAGGAGAAAATGAAAAACTGTTTTTT	CASRGENEKLFF
-	-	TRBJ2-1	TRBV28	TGTGCCAGCAGTGCCGGGACTTACAATGAGCAGTTCTTC	CASSAGTYNEQFF
-	-	TRBJ2-7	TRBV4-1	TGCGCCAGCAGCCAAGAAGTGGACTATGTGTTACCTTACGAGCAGTACTTC	CASSQEVDYVLPYEQYF
-	TRBD2	TRBJ2-7	TRBV5-6	TGTGCCAGCAGCTTCCCCCAGGGAGGGAACGAGCAGTACTTC	CASSFPQGGNEQYF
-	TRBD2	TRBJ2-3	TRBV2	TGTGCCAGCAGTGACCCTCGAAAGACCGGGACTAGCGGCACAGATACGCAGTATTTT	CASSDPRKTGTSGTDTQYF
once	-	TRBJ2-7	TRBV4-1	TGCGCCAGCAGCCAAGATAAGGGGGTAAAGGGCTACGAGCAGTACTTC	CASSQDKGVKGYEQYF
-	TRBD1	TRBJ1-5	TRBV6-5	TGTGCCAGCAGTTCCCGGGGACAGTTTAATCAGCCCCAGCATTTT	CASSSRGQFNQPQHF
-	TRBD1	TRBJ2-2	TRBV19	TGTGCCAGTAGTGGGACAGGTAGATCCGGGGAGCTGTTTTTT	CASSGTGRSGELFF
-	TRBD1	TRBJ1-1	TRBV9	TGTGCCAGCAGCTCGAAACAGGGGGGGAGCACTGAAGCTTTCTTT	CASSSKQGGSTEAFF
-	-	TRBJ2-7	TRBV28	TGTGCCAGCAGACCCCCGATCCCGGTATATCAGCAGTACTTC	CASRPPIPVYQQYF
-	-	TRBJ2-7	TRBV10-2	TGCGCCAGCAGCCTAAGACAGAGCTCCTACGAGCAGTACTTC	CASSLRQSSYEQYF
-	-	TRBJ1-3	TRBV15	TGTGCCACCAGCAGAGATCGGGGTTACTCTGGAAACACCATATATTTT	CATSRDRGYSGNTIYF